These T cell receptor beta chains were read from a single sample in a study of CD8 T cells in ankylosing spondylitis. TCRdb re-called the 5' RACE reads through MiXCR, storing one row per CDR3 protein. The repertoire holds tens of thousands of distinct CDR3 sequences, with over 2.5% as singletons. The sample consisted of blood, either unsorted or a sorted T cell fraction (not recorded which). The receptors come from a male donor with ankylosing spondylitis or in good health (not recorded which). Each CDR3 is given with its conserved first and last residue. Each record gives: clone size, J gene, D gene, V gene, CDR3 DNA, CDR3 protein. D genes are given only for firm matches. Expanded clones get a size class; other rows say once, few or many, or leave the size out.

many | TRBJ2-3 | NA | TRBV9 | TGTGCCAGCAGCGTAAAAACAGTTGGAACAGATACGCAGTATTTT | CASSVKTVGTDTQYF
many | TRBJ2-3 | NA | TRBV9 | TGTGCCAGCAGCGCCACAGGGATACGAGCAGATACGCAGTATTTT | CASSATGIRADTQYF
many | TRBJ2-2 | NA | TRBV9 | TGTGCCAGCAGAAACACCGGGGAGCTGTTTTTT | CASRNTGELFF
many | TRBJ2-2 | TRBD2 | TRBV9 | TGTGCCAGCAGCGCCGATTGGACTAGCGGGAACACCGGGGAGCTGTTTTTT | CASSADWTSGNTGELFF
many | TRBJ2-2 | NA | TRBV9 | TGTGCCAGCAGCGTAGCGGGGAACGCGAACACCGGGGAGCTGTTTTTT | CASSVAGNANTGELFF
NA | TRBJ2-3 | NA | TRBV9 | TGTGCCAGCACCCGAGATTGGACAAGCACAGATACGCAGTATTTT | CASTRDWTSTDTQYF
many | TRBJ2-3 | TRBD2 | TRBV9 | TGTGCCAGCAGCCCGGGGAGCGGGGCACTCACAGATACGCAGTATTTT | CASSPGSGALTDTQYF
many | TRBJ2-3 | NA | TRBV5-1 | TGCGCCAGACAGGAATGCACAGATACGCAGTATTTT | CARQECTDTQYF
many | TRBJ2-3 | NA | TRBV9 | TGTGCCAGCAGCGCGGGACCCCGAGAGACAGATACGCAGTATTTT | CASSAGPRETDTQYF
few | TRBJ2-5 | NA | TRBV9 | TGTGCCAGCAGCGCGGGACCGGCAGGGGGGAGGGAGACCCAGTACTTC | CASSAGPAGGRETQYF
many | TRBJ1-1 | NA | TRBV9 | TGTGCCAGCAGCGTAGCTCCGGACAGTGGGACTGAAGCTTTCTTT | CASSVAPDSGTEAFF
many | TRBJ2-2 | NA | TRBV9 | TGTGCCAGCAGAACCGGCAGTAACACCGGGGAGCTGTTTTTT | CASRTGSNTGELFF
many | TRBJ2-1 | NA | TRBV9 | TGTGCCAGCAGCCGTGGACCGCCCGGGGAGCAGTTCTTC | CASSRGPPGEQFF
many | TRBJ2-2 | TRBD2 | TRBV9 | TGTGCCAGCAAAGTAAGCGGGGCGAACACCGGGGAGCTGTTTTTT | CASKVSGANTGELFF
few | TRBJ2-2 | NA | TRBV9 | TGTGCCAGCAGCGTCAGGGGCGCAAACGGCGGGGAGCTGTTTTTT | CASSVRGANGGELFF
many | TRBJ1-3 | NA | TRBV9 | TGTGCCAGCAGCGTAGAGGGGACAATTGGAAACACCATATATTTT | CASSVEGTIGNTIYF
many | TRBJ2-5 | NA | TRBV9 | TGTGCCAGCAGCGTTGGAGGGACCCCCCAAGAGACCCAGTACTTC | CASSVGGTPQETQYF
many | TRBJ2-2 | NA | TRBV9 | TGTGCCAGCAGCCCAGGGGGAGGAAACACCGGGGAGCTGTTTTTT | CASSPGGGNTGELFF
many | TRBJ2-2 | NA | TRBV9 | TGTGCCAGCAGCGTAGGATCGGAGGGGGCGAGCACCGGGGAGCTGTTTTTT | CASSVGSEGASTGELFF
many | TRBJ2-2 | NA | TRBV9 | TGTGCCAGCAGCGTAGGTACCGGAAGTAACACCGGGGAGCTGTTTTTT | CASSVGTGSNTGELFF
many | TRBJ1-5 | NA | TRBV9 | TGTGCCAGCAGCGTCGGCCCTAATGGAGGCAATCAGCCCCAGCATTTT | CASSVGPNGGNQPQHF
many | TRBJ2-5 | NA | TRBV9 | TGTGCCAGCAGCGTAGCTCCATTATCGGAGACCCAGTACTTC | CASSVAPLSETQYF
many | TRBJ2-2 | TRBD2 | TRBV9 | TGTGCCAGCAGCCCTAGCGGGAGGGCCTTCATCGGGGAGCTGTTTTTT | CASSPSGRAFIGELFF
NA | TRBJ2-3 | TRBD2 | TRBV9 | TGTGCCAGCAGCGTAGGCCTTAGCGGGGGGGCAGCAGATACGCAGTATTTT | CASSVGLSGGAADTQYF
NA | TRBJ2-3 | NA | TRBV9 | TGTGCCAGCAGCGTAGATCCGCGCCGGGGCACAGATACGCAGTATTTT | CASSVDPRRGTDTQYF
many | TRBJ2-1 | TRBD1 | TRBV9 | TGTGCCAGCAGCACGGGACAGGGCTCCTACAATGAGCAGTTCTTC | CASSTGQGSYNEQFF
many | TRBJ2-5 | TRBD2 | TRBV9 | TGTGCCAGCAGCGCGGGGGGAGCGCAAGAGACCCAGTACTTC | CASSAGGAQETQYF
many | TRBJ2-1 | TRBD1 | TRBV9 | TGTGCCAGCAGCGTAGCTGGAGCCGGGACAGAGAATGAGCAGTTCTTC | CASSVAGAGTENEQFF
many | TRBJ1-5 | NA | TRBV9 | TGTGCCAGCAGCGCGACAAGCAATCAGCCCCAGCATTTT | CASSATSNQPQHF
many | TRBJ2-1 | TRBD2 | TRBV9 | TGTGCCAGCAGCGTCTATAGCGGGAGTCAGAATGAGCAGTTCTTC | CASSVYSGSQNEQFF
many | TRBJ2-3 | TRBD2 | TRBV9 | TGTGCCAGCAGCGCTTCACCCGGGACTAGCGGGAGGGCGATAGATACGCAGTATTTT | CASSASPGTSGRAIDTQYF
many | TRBJ2-3 | TRBD2 | TRBV9 | TGTGCCAGCAGCGACGCTAGCGGTTACACAGATACGCAGTATTTT | CASSDASGYTDTQYF